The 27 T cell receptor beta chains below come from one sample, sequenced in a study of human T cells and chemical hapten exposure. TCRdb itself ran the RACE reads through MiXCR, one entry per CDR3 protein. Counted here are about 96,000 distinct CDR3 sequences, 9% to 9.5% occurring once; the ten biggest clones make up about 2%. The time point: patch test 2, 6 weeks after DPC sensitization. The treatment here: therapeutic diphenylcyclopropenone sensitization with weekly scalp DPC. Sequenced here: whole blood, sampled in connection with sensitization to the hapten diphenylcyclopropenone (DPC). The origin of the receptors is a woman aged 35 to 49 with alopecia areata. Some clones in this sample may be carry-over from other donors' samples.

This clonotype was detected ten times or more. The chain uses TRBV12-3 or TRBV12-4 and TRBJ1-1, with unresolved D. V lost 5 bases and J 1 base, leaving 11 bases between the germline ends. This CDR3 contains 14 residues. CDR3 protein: CASSTGRENTEAFF. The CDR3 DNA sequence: TGTGCCAGCAGTACCGGACGGGAGAACACTGAAGCTTTCTTT.

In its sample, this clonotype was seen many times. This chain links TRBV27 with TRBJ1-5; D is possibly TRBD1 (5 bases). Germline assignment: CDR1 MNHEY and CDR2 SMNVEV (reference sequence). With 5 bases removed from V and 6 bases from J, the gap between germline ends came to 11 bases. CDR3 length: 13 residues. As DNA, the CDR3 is TGTGCCAGCAGTCTAGCGGGGGGTCAGCCCCAGCATTTT. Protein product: CASSLAGGQPQHF.

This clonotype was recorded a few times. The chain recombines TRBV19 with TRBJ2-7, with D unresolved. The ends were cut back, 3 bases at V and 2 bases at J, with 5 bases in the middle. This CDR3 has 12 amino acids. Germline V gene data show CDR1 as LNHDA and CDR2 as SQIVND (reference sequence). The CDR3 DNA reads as TGTGCCAGTAGTATGCCTCCCTACGAGCAGTACTTC. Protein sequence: CASSMPPYEQYF.

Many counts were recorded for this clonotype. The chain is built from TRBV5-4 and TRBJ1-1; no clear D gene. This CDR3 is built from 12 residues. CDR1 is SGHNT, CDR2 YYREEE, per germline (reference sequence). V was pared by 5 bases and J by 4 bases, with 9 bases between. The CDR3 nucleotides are TGTGCCAGCAGACTGGACCTCACTGAAGCTTTCTTT. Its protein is CASRLDLTEAFF.

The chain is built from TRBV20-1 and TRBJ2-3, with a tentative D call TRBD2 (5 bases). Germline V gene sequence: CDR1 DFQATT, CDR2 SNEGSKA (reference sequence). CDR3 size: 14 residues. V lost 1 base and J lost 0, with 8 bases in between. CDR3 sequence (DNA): TGCAGTGCTAGAGTGGACTTAAGCACAGATACGCAGTATTTT. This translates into CSARVDLSTDTQYF.

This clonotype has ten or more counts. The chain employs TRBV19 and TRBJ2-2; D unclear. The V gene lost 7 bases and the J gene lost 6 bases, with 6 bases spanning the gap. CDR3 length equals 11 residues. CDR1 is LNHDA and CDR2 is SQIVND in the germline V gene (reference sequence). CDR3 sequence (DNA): TGTGCCAGTATGGCCCCCGGGGAGCTGTTTTTT. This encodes CASMAPGELFF.

CDR3 DNA sequence: TGTGCCAGTAGCATTGGACAGGAAGAGACCCAGTACTTC. Its protein is CASSIGQEETQYF. The chain uses TRBV19 and TRBJ2-5, with 7 bases that match TRBD1. CDR1 and CDR2 (germline): LNHDA, SQIVND (reference sequence). The trim removed 6 bases at V and 3 bases at J, leaving 4 bases unmatched. The CDR3 is 13 residues long.

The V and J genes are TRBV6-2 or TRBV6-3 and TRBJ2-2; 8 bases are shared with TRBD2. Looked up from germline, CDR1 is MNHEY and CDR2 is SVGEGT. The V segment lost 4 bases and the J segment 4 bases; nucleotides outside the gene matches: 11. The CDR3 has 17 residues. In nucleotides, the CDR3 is TGTGCCAGCAGTTCCAGGCGGGTAGCGGGACCCACCGGGGAGCTGTTTTTT. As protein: CASSSRRVAGPTGELFF.

The CDR3 sequence is CASSYSTSGRPSNTDTQYF. In DNA form, the CDR3 reads TGTGCCAGCAGTTACTCGACTAGCGGGAGGCCCTCTAACACAGATACGCAGTATTTT. The rearrangement links TRBV6-2 or TRBV6-3 to TRBJ2-3; 13 nucleotides agree with TRBD2. The ends lost 0 bases at V and 2 bases at J; junction bases unmatched: 8. This CDR3 comprises 19 residues. The V gene's germline CDR1 is MNHEY and CDR2 SVGEGT.

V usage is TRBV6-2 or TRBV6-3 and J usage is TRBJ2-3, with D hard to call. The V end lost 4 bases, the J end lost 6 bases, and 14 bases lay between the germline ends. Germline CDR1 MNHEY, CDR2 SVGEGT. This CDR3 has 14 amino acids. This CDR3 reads CASSSGQAQDTQYF. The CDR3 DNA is TGTGCCAGCAGTTCCGGCCAAGCTCAGGATACGCAGTATTTT.

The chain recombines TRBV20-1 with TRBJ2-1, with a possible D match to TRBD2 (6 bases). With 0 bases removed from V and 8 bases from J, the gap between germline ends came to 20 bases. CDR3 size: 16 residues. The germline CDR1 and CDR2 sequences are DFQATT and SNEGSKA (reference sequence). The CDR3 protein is CSARDVVRPPGDEQFF. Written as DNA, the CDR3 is TGCAGTGCTAGAGATGTTGTACGACCCCCGGGGGATGAGCAGTTCTTC.

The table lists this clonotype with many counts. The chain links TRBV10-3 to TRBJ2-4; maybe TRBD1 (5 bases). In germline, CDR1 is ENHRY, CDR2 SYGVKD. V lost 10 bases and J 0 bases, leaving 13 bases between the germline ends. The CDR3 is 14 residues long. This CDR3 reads CATSLGLAKNIQYF. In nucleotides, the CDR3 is TGTGCCACCTCACTGGGGCTAGCCAAAAACATTCAGTACTTC.

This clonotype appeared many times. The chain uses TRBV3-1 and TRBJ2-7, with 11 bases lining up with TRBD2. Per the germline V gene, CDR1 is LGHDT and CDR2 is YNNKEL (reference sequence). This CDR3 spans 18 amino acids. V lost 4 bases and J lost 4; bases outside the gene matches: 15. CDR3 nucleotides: TGTGCCAGCAGCCCCCCCGGCCTTTCTAGCGGGAGGTCATACGAGCAGTACTTC. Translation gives CASSPPGLSSGRSYEQYF.

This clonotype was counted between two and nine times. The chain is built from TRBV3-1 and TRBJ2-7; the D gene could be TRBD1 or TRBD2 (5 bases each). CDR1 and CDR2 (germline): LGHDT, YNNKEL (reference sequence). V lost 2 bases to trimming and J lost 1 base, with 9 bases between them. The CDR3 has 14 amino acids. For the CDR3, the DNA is TGTGCCAGCAGCCAAACCGGGGCTTCCTACGAGCAGTACTTC. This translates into CASSQTGASYEQYF.

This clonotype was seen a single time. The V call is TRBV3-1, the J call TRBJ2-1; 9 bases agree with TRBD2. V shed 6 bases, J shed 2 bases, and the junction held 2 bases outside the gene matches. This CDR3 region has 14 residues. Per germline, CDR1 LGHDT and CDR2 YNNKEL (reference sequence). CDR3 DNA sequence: TGTGCCAGCAGTGCTAGCGGGACCTACAATGAGCAGTTCTTC. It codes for CASSASGTYNEQFF.

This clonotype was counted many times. CDR3 nucleotide sequence: TGTGCCAGCAGCGCCGGGACTAGCGGGGCCTTCTCCTACGAGCAGTACTTC. It translates to CASSAGTSGAFSYEQYF. The chain uses TRBV9 and TRBJ2-7, with 13 bases that match TRBD2. The CDR3 runs to 17 residues. With 3 bases clipped from V and 0 bases from J, the junction kept 6 bases outside the gene matches. The germline gives CDR1 SGDLS, CDR2 YYNGEE.

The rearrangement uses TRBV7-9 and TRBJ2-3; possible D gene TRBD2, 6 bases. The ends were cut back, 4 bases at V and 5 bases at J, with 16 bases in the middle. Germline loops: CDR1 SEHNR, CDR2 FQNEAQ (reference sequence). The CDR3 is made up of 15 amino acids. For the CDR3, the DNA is TGTGCCAGCAGCTCTCGGGAGATACAGAAAGATACGCAGTATTTT. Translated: CASSSREIQKDTQYF.

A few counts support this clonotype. The CDR3 spells CASSRGVRGTLGTQYF. In DNA form, the CDR3 reads TGCGCCAGCAGCCGAGGGGTTCGTGGGACCTTGGGTACGCAGTATTTT. The rearrangement links TRBV4-3 to TRBJ2-3, with D possibly being TRBD1 or TRBD2 (5 bases each). Germline CDR1 reads LGHNA; CDR2 reads YSLEER. CDR3 length: 16 residues. V was shortened by 4 bases and J by 8 bases, with 22 bases between the two germline ends.

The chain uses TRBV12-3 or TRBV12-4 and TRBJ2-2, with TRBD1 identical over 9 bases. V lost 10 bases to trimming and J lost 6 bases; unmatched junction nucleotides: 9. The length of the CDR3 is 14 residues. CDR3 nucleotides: TGTGCCACCGCCGGGACAGGGCGACCCGGGGAGCTGTTTTTT. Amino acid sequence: CATAGTGRPGELFF.

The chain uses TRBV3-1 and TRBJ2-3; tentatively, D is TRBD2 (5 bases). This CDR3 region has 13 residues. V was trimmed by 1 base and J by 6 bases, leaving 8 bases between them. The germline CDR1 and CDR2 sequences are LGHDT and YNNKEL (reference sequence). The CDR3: CASSQVDWDTQYF. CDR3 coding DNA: TGTGCCAGCAGCCAAGTGGACTGGGATACGCAGTATTTT.

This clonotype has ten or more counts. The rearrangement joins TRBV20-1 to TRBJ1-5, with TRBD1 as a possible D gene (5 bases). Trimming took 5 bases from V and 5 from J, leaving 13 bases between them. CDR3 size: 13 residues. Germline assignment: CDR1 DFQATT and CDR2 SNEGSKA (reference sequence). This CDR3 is CSARKQVDQPQHF. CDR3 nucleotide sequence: TGCAGTGCTCGTAAACAGGTCGATCAGCCCCAGCATTTT.

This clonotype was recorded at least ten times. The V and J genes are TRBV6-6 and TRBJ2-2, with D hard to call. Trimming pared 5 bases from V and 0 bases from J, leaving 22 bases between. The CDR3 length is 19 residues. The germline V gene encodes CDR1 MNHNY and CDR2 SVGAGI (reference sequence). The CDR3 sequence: CASSTPFTVLSPNTGELFF. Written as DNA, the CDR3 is TGTGCCAGCAGTACCCCTTTTACGGTATTGAGCCCGAACACCGGGGAGCTGTTTTTT.

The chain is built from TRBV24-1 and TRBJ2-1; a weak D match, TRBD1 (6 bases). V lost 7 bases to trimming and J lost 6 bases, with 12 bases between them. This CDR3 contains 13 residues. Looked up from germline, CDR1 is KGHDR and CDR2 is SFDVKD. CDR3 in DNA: TGTGCCACCAGGTCCACAGGGATCAATGAGCAGTTCTTC. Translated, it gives CATRSTGINEQFF.

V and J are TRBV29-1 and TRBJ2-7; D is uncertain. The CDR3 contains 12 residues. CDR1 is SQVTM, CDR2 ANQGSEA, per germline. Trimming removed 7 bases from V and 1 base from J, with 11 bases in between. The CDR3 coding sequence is TGCAGCGCCCAAGCCCCATCCTACGAGCAGTACTTC. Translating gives CSAQAPSYEQYF.

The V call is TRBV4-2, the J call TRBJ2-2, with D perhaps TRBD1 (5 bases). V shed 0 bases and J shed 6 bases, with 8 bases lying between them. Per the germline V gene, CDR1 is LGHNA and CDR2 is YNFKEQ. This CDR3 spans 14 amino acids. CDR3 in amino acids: CASSQESGSGELFF. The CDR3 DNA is TGTGCCAGCAGCCAAGAATCAGGGTCCGGGGAGCTGTTTTTT.

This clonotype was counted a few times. The CDR3 is CAISYREETQYF. The CDR3 nucleotides read TGTGCCATCTCCTACAGGGAAGAGACCCAGTACTTC. V is TRBV6-2 or TRBV6-3 and J is TRBJ2-5; D possibly corresponds to TRBD1 (6 bases). This CDR3 has 12 amino acids. Germline V lookup: CDR1 MNHEY, CDR2 SVGEGT. Trimming stripped 10 bases from V and 3 bases from J, with 12 bases between.

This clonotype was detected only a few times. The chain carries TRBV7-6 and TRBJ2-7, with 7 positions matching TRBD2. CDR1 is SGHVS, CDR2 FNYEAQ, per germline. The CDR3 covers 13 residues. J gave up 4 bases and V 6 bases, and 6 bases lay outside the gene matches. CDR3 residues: CASRGRAGYEQYF. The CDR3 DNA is TGTGCCAGCAGGGGGAGGGCCGGGTACGAGCAGTACTTC.